This T cell receptor (beta chain) was recorded in a study of OX40 agonist ivuxolimab in advanced cancers. Measured with immunoSEQ multiplex PCR; TCRdb has only the in-frame clones, and not every one. The sample holds about 83,000 clones; nearly 90% are singletons and the top ten take approximately 0.67%. J was trimmed by 3 bases and V by 7 bases; bases with no gene match: 7. The CDR3 runs to 14 residues. Germline V gives CDR1 MNHNY, CDR2 SVGAGI (reference sequence). Here the sequenced sample was CD4+ or CD8+ T cells sorted from blood, taken in a trial of the OX40 agonist ivuxolimab. The genes are TRBV6-6 and TRBJ2-5; 8 bases map to TRBD2. The origin of this receptor is an adult with an advanced solid tumor such as melanoma, head and neck, liver or kidney cancer. CDR3 DNA sequence: TGTGCCAGCACCCCACGGGGGGGCGAAGAGACCCAGTACTTC. Residues: CASTPRGGEETQYF.